This T cell receptor (beta chain) was identified during a study of cytomegalovirus exposure and HLA in healthy donors. The germline V gene encodes CDR1 SNHLY and CDR2 FYNNEI. The germline V and J ends were trimmed by 7 bases and 2 bases, with 10 bases remaining between them. The CDR3 has 13 residues. 13 Jbeta primers and 60 Vbeta primers were used for the PCR. Generated by immunoSEQ multiplex PCR, the TCRdb table keeps only in-frame clones and is missing some. The sample consists of 150,000 to 200,000 clones, 70% to 85% of them appearing once. This clone was recorded once. The sequence was collected from a man in his forties in good health and CMV-seronegative. Material for sequencing was PBMCs. The rearrangement joins TRBV2 to TRBJ2-3; TRBD1 is a possible D gene (5 bases). For the CDR3, the DNA is TGTGCCAGCACGACAGAATTCACAGATACGCAGTATTTT. Translating it yields CASTTEFTDTQYF.